This T cell receptor (beta chain) was identified during a study of blood T cell repertoires in COVID-19 (dated by TCRdb to 2018 to 2021). Turning to the overall study: The collaborator samples originated in the United States, Italy and Spain and spanned the acute and convalescent phases of COVID-19. The material from the prospective study consisted of cDNA or gDNA derived from T cells, B-cell-depleted T cells, or PBMCs. Subjects who had been exposed to COVID-19, were actively infected with it, or had recovered from it provided the deeply sampled blood TCRbeta repertoires that made up the dataset. A freely available public database, intended as a resource for researchers studying the immune response to SARS-CoV-2, is where the repertoires were released. The samples were drawn from two sources: the first 160 participants of the ongoing ImmuneRACE study, and 1,000 to 1,500 subjects contributed by 6 global collaborators. Sample metadata almost always included a de-identified subject ID, COVID-19 status, age in years and sex. Where available, HLA class I and class II types were taken from metadata supplied by the sample provider and were not determined by assay-based typing.

With regard to this clone: The clone's antigen remains unknown. Base qualities are missing; no much larger clone stands one base away.

TCRbeta CDR3 regions were amplified from genomic DNA using the immunoSEQ Assay, a bias-controlled multiplex PCR. Per the original workflow: Within the assay, amplification of reference gene primers was used to estimate how many nucleated cells each sample contained. To quantify the absolute abundance of each unique TCRbeta CDR3 rearrangement, sequence reads were collapsed and filtered. For each sample, productive Simpson clonality was calculated as the square root of Simpson's diversity index across productive rearrangements. The source is immuneACCESS, and TCRdb retained only in-frame sequences with V and J called. Part of the clones is not carried over; for the studies checked, unresolved V genes explain less than half of this, and the remainder is unexplained. Clonal size and the V and J genes are those of that table, whereas D and trimming came from the DNA. Recorded for this sample are a few hundred thousand clones; about 86% of them occurred a single time. The biggest ten clones account for 3.5% to 4% of the sample.

In the prospective study, participants were about 18 to 89 years old, resided in about two dozen geographic areas of the United States, and were enrolled through a virtual design. In the prospective study, cohorts were assigned on the basis of participant-reported clinical history obtained from a screening survey and a study questionnaire. Mobile phlebotomists in the prospective study collected whole blood, serum and a nasopharyngeal or oropharyngeal swab from every participant. Over a roughly two-month period, participants in the prospective study had the option of providing additional blood draws and questionnaires. Prospective study blood samples were shipped either frozen or at room temperature before DNA extraction. The CDR3 spans 13 residues, from the cysteine through the phenylalanine. Solely the CDR3 DNA is kept, with 39 bases framed from the first base. The full study reports these points: Clinical and demographic metadata were provided uncurated, with the amount varying by source and participant.

Recombination linked TRBV21-1 to TRBJ2-7; TRBD1, the D gene given by the table, was not confirmed from the DNA. TRBV21-1 is a recognized pseudogene. This clonotype was obtained from a woman aged 40 to 50 with acute COVID-19. The sequenced material came from PBMCs or T cells enriched from blood (not recorded which). The CDR3: CASRGDREDEQYF. The DNA sequence reads TGTGCCAGCAGGGGGGACAGGGAGGACGAGCAGTACTTC.